Each of the 3 T cell receptor beta chains below was sequenced from the same sample in a study of shared T cell receptors in the human thymus. Here immunoSEQ multiplex PCR was the method, and the copy in TCRdb shows in-frame clones only, minus some. The profile shows about 660,000 clones, about 89% of them singletons. This sample also belongs to another study, concerning human thymus T cells.

The sequencing input was thymocytes. Receptor source: a boy in the first two years of life with a congenital heart defect.

The V and J genes are TRBV28 and TRBJ1-1; 12 nucleotides line up with TRBD1. CDR3 size: 13 residues. Per germline, CDR1 MDHEN and CDR2 SYDVKM. After removal of 8 bases from V and 10 bases from J, the junction contained 8 bases not matched to a gene. The CDR3 coding sequence is TGTGCCAGCCGTCCGGGACAGGGGGCTGGAGCTTTCTTT. Translating it yields CASRPGQGAGAFF. The whole variable domain, remainder taken from reference TRBV28 and TRBJ1-1, is DVKVTQSSRYLVKRTGEKVFLECVQDMDHENMFWYRQDPGLGLRLIYFSYDVKMKEKGDIPEGYSVSREKKERFSLILESASTNQTSMYLCASRPGQGAGAFFGQGTRLTVV.

V usage is TRBV5-6 and J usage is TRBJ2-7, with 8 positions matching TRBD1. The CDR3 has 14 residues. Germline CDR1 is SGHDT and CDR2 is YYEEEE. After removal of 2 bases from V and 6 bases from J, the junction contained 7 bases not matched to a gene. The CDR3 DNA is TGTGCCAGCAGCTTTTTACAGGGGGAGTCCGAGCAGTACTTC. Residues: CASSFLQGESEQYF.

This chain joins TRBV5-5 and TRBJ1-6; D is unclear. The CDR3 is 18 residues long. Germline-derived CDR1 and CDR2 are SGHKS and YYEKEE (reference sequence). The V gene lost 4 bases and the J gene lost 0 bases, with 17 bases spanning the gap. CDR3 amino acids: CASSPTVPLSSYNSPLHF. The CDR3 nucleotides are TGTGCCAGCAGCCCCACGGTACCGCTGAGCTCCTATAATTCACCCCTCCACTTT.